The 10 T cell receptor beta chains below all came from one sample that was sequenced in a study of T cells in Graves' hyperthyroidism and ophthalmopathy. Using RNA transcripts as the source, TCR beta CDR3 regions were amplified. First-round RT-PCR with HTBI primers amplified the TCR CDR3 region. TCRdb called the multiplex PCR reads again in MiXCR, with one record for every CDR3 protein. The table records approximately 610,000 distinct CDR3 sequences, approximately 15% of them present only once. The sample comprised blood. These receptors were obtained from a woman between 35 and 50 years old with Graves' ophthalmopathy.

This clonotype came up many times. The chain recombines TRBV7-9 with TRBJ1-1; D is unclear. Germline lookup yields CDR1 SEHNR and CDR2 FQNEAQ (reference sequence). The CDR3 spans 15 residues. With 0 bases removed from V and 4 bases from J, the gap between germline ends came to 12 bases. The CDR3 spells CASSLAYTAGTEAFF. CDR3 nucleotide sequence: TGTGCCAGCAGCTTAGCATACACGGCCGGCACTGAAGCTTTCTTT.

Ten or more counts support this clonotype. The chain carries TRBV20-1 and TRBJ1-2, with 8 positions matching TRBD1. CDR1 is DFQATT and CDR2 is SNEGSKA in the germline V gene (reference sequence). V shed 2 bases and J 8 bases; nucleotides not matched to a gene: 10. This CDR3 region has 14 residues. CDR3 sequence reads: CSARFGQGALGYTF. The CDR3 DNA is TGCAGTGCTAGATTTGGGCAGGGGGCGCTGGGCTACACCTTC.

Many counts were recorded for this clonotype. The gene calls are TRBV7-9 and TRBJ1-2; weak D call: TRBD1 (6 bases). The CDR3 covers 13 residues. With 4 bases removed from V and 5 bases from J, the gap between germline ends came to 11 bases. CDR1 and CDR2 (germline): SEHNR, FQNEAQ (reference sequence). The CDR3 coding sequence is TGTGCCAGCAGCTGGGGGCTGACGTATGGCTACACCTTC. Amino acid sequence: CASSWGLTYGYTF.

This clonotype was seen a single time. V gene TRBV20-1 combines with J gene TRBJ2-2; D unresolved. V shed 5 bases and J shed 4 bases, with 14 bases lying between them. This CDR3 has 14 amino acids. Germline CDR1 DFQATT, CDR2 SNEGSKA (reference sequence). The DNA for the CDR3 is TGCAGTGCTTTCGACACACGGAGCACCGGGGAGCTGTTTTTT. It specifies CSAFDTRSTGELFF.

This clonotype was observed many times. The chain joins TRBV2 to TRBJ1-2; D is perhaps TRBD1 (5 bases). Germline V gene sequence: CDR1 SNHLY, CDR2 FYNNEI. Trimming shortened V by 1 base and J by 2 bases, and 11 bases separated the two germline ends. The CDR3 extends over 15 amino acids. CDR3 sequence (DNA): TGTGCCAGCAGTGAAGAGCAAGGGGCGAACTATGGCTACACCTTC. This encodes CASSEEQGANYGYTF.

The table lists this clonotype with many counts. The V and J genes are TRBV28 and TRBJ1-1; 7 bases line up with TRBD1. CDR1 and CDR2 from the germline V gene are MDHEN and SYDVKM. Trimming took 6 bases from V and 3 from J; bases not matched to a gene: 7. The CDR3 has 14 amino acids. The CDR3 spells CASSPLGQYTEAFF. The CDR3 DNA reads as TGTGCCAGCAGCCCACTGGGACAGTACACTGAAGCTTTCTTT.

For the CDR3, the DNA is TGTGCCAGCAATCCCGGGACAGGGAATAACTATGGCTACACCTTC. This gives the protein CASNPGTGNNYGYTF. The chain joins TRBV28 to TRBJ1-2, with 9 nucleotides matching TRBD1. CDR1 is MDHEN and CDR2 is SYDVKM in the germline V gene. The CDR3 has 15 amino acids. Trimming removed 7 bases from V and 1 base from J; junction bases left unmatched: 7.

This clonotype was detected once. The V gene is TRBV27, the J gene TRBJ1-1, with a possible D match to TRBD1 (5 bases). Trimming stripped 5 bases from V and 11 bases from J, with 18 bases between. Germline V gene lookup returns CDR1 MNHEY and CDR2 SMNVEV (reference sequence). The CDR3 is 13 amino acids. As DNA, the CDR3 is TGTGCCAGCAGTCTGGGGGGGGAGGGGCGGGCTTTCTTT. Its translation is CASSLGGEGRAFF.

Ten or more counts support this clonotype. The gene calls are TRBV6-5 and TRBJ1-1; 8 nucleotides line up with TRBD1. With V trimmed by 2 bases and J by 1 base, 3 bases remained unmatched. Germline CDR1 MNHEY, CDR2 SVGAGI. The CDR3 has 15 residues. The CDR3 DNA reads as TGTGCCAGCAGTTACGAAGGGACAGGGAACACTGAAGCTTTCTTT. It is translated as CASSYEGTGNTEAFF.

The chain has TRBV6-2 or TRBV6-3 and TRBJ1-5; tentative D call: TRBD1 (5 bases). V lost 5 bases, J lost 5 bases, and 13 bases lay in between. The CDR3 consists of 14 residues. The V gene's germline CDR1 is MNHEY and CDR2 SVGEGT. The CDR3 sequence is CASSDPGYHQPQHF. For the CDR3, the DNA is TGTGCCAGCAGTGATCCAGGGTACCATCAGCCCCAGCATTTT.